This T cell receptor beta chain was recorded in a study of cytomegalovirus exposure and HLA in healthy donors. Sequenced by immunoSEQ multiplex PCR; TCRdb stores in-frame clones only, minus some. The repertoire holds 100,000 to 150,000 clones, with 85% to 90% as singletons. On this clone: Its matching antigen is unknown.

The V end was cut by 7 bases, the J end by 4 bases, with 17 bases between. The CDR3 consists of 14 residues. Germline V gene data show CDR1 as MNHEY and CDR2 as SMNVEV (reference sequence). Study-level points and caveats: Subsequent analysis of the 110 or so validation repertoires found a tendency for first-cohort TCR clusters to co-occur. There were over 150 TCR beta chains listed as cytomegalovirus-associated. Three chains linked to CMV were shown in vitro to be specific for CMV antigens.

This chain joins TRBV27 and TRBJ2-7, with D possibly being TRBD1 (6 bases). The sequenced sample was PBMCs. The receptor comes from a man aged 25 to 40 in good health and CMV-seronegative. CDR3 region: CASTPGTNLYEQYF. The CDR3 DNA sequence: TGTGCCAGCACCCCCGGGACAAACCTATACGAGCAGTACTTC.